This T cell receptor (beta chain) was recorded in a study of shared clonotypes between healthy human individuals. Terminally differentiated effector memory CD45RA+ cells were excluded from the naive CD8 cells, which were CD45RO-negative and positively selected for CCR7. The germline CDR1 and CDR2 sequences are MNHEY and SVGAGI. V shed 0 bases, J shed 4 bases, and the junction held 0 bases outside the gene matches. The CDR3 length is 15 residues. Data came from immunoSEQ multiplex PCR; TCRdb stores just in-frame clones and leaves some out. The profile shows about 1.9 million clones, just over 90% of them singletons. Points on this clone: Other DNA sequences in this specimen translate into the identical CDR3.

The rearrangement links TRBV6-5 to TRBJ2-2, with 9 bases lining up with TRBD1. This TCR was sampled from a man aged 18 to 30 in good health. Some clones in this sample may be carry-over from other donors' samples. The sample consisted of naive CD8+ T cells from PBMCs. The DNA for the CDR3 is TGTGCCAGCAGTTACTCGACAGGGGGCACCGGGGAGCTGTTTTTT. This encodes CASSYSTGGTGELFF.